This T cell receptor beta chain is drawn from a study of cytomegalovirus exposure and HLA in healthy donors. Study-wide results and caveats: Rare sequences made up most TCRs, while some public TCRs were found in many donors.

Repertoires were generated with immunoSEQ multiplex PCR, while TCRdb's copy carries only in-frame clones and drops some. The sample lists approximately 150,000 clones; around 87% were seen once. In regard to this clone: The target antigen is unknown.

This CDR3 spans 14 amino acids. Germline V CDR1 and CDR2: WSHSY, SAAADI. V trimming: 7 bases; J trimming: 4 bases; junction bases outside the gene matches: 7. The sample was PBMCs. V and J are TRBV10-2 and TRBJ2-3, with 8 bases identical to TRBD2. The sequence was obtained from a man between 18 and 29 years old in good health and CMV-seropositive. CDR3 sequence: CASKPTAGADTQYF. The CDR3 DNA reads as TGCGCCAGCAAGCCCACAGCGGGAGCAGATACGCAGTATTTT.